These 22 T cell receptor beta chains share one sample of origin, sequenced in a study of T-cell memory formation after mild COVID-19. TCRdb independently ran MiXCR on the 5' RACE reads; one entry per CDR3 protein. The data hold 550,000 to 600,000 distinct CDR3 sequences, with roughly 22% observed a single time. Sequencing input: PBMCs or a T cell subset sorted from them (not recorded which). The receptors come from an adult woman who had mild COVID-19 (a few samples of this study predate the infection). Cell type and time point are not known.

This clonotype was observed a few times. CDR3 coding DNA: TGCGCCAGCAGCCATGGGGACAGCCTGAATGAAAAACTGTTTTTT. This encodes CASSHGDSLNEKLFF. The V call is TRBV4-1, the J call TRBJ1-4; the match to TRBD1 covers 7 bases. The CDR3 is 15 residues long. Trimming cost V 3 bases and J 5 bases; bases outside gene matches: 6. Germline CDR1 MGHRA, CDR2 YSYEKL.

This chain joins TRBV20-1 and TRBJ2-5; 7 nucleotides line up with TRBD2. This CDR3 is 16 amino acids long. V lost 0 bases to trimming and J lost 5 bases; unmatched junction nucleotides: 12. CDR1 is DFQATT, CDR2 SNEGSKA, per germline (reference sequence). In DNA form, the CDR3 reads TGCAGTGCTAGAGACCAAAAGAGGACTAGTCGGGAGACCCAGTACTTC. Translation gives CSARDQKRTSRETQYF.

The CDR3, as DNA: TGTGCCAGCAGTAAACAGGACAGGGGTGGCAATCAGCCCCAGCATTTT. Encoded protein: CASSKQDRGGNQPQHF. The chain carries TRBV6-2 or TRBV6-3 and TRBJ1-5, with TRBD1 matching over 9 bases. V lost 5 bases to trimming and J lost 2 bases; unmatched junction nucleotides: 7. The CDR3 is 16 residues long. Germline V gene data show CDR1 as MNHEY and CDR2 as SVGEGT.

The chain recombines TRBV5-1 with TRBJ2-5, with 9 positions matching TRBD1. The ends lost 4 bases at V and 1 base at J; junction bases unmatched: 2. The CDR3 is 14 residues long. From germline, CDR1 is SGHRS and CDR2 YFSETQ. CDR3 DNA: TGCGCCAGCAGCATACAGGGGGCCCAAGAGACCCAGTACTTC. Encoded protein: CASSIQGAQETQYF.

A few counts support this clonotype. This chain uses TRBV2 with TRBJ2-1; no clear D gene. Germline V gene lookup returns CDR1 SNHLY and CDR2 FYNNEI. This CDR3 region has 14 residues. Trimming took 7 bases from V and 2 from J, leaving 12 bases between them. CDR3 DNA: TGTGCCAGCAATACCCCAGCAGCCTACAATGAGCAGTTCTTC. It codes for CASNTPAAYNEQFF.

J is TRBJ1-4 and V is TRBV5-1; a possible D gene is TRBD1 (5 bases). CDR1 and CDR2 from the germline V gene are SGHRS and YFSETQ. Trimming stripped 1 base from V and 4 bases from J, with 8 bases between. This CDR3 is built from 14 residues. The CDR3 nucleotides read TGCGCCAGCAGCTTGCGACAGTATAATGAAAAACTGTTTTTT. It specifies CASSLRQYNEKLFF.

The chain has TRBV27 and TRBJ1-2, with D unresolved. Trimming shortened V by 8 bases and J by 3 bases, and 13 bases separated the two germline ends. The length of the CDR3 is 13 residues. Per germline, CDR1 MNHEY and CDR2 SMNVEV (reference sequence). The CDR3 region is CASGRNSDYGYTF. The CDR3 DNA follows: TGTGCCAGCGGCAGGAATAGCGACTATGGCTACACCTTC.

The gene calls are TRBV20-1 and TRBJ1-1; D call uncertain. Germline V gene data show CDR1 as DFQATT and CDR2 as SNEGSKA (reference sequence). V dropped 4 bases and J dropped 6 bases, with 15 bases sitting between them. The CDR3 loop spans 13 amino acids. CDR3 DNA: TGCAGTGCTATTTACGACTCTAACCCTGAAGCTTTCTTT. Its translation is CSAIYDSNPEAFF.

This clonotype has ten or more counts. V and J are TRBV4-1 and TRBJ2-1, with TRBD2 matching 7 bases. Per germline, CDR1 MGHRA and CDR2 YSYEKL. Trimming took 1 base from V and 6 from J; bases not matched to a gene: 6. The CDR3 has 15 amino acids. The CDR3 sequence: CASSQVGGFSNEQFF. CDR3 in DNA: TGCGCCAGCAGCCAAGTGGGGGGGTTCAGCAATGAGCAGTTCTTC.

This clonotype has more than one count but fewer than ten. The chain has TRBV4-2 and TRBJ2-3; 8 nucleotides agree with TRBD2. Germline trimming cut 0 bases from V and 2 bases from J; bases unmatched to any gene: 13. Germline V gene data show CDR1 as LGHNA and CDR2 as YNFKEQ. This CDR3 contains 19 residues. As DNA, the CDR3 is TGTGCCAGCAGCCAAGAATCTAGAGTTGCTAGCGGGTTCACAGATACGCAGTATTTT. This codes for CASSQESRVASGFTDTQYF.

Many counts were recorded for this clonotype. CDR3 residues: CASSSPGLAGSTDTQYF. The CDR3 coding sequence is TGCGCCAGCAGCTCCCCGGGACTAGCGGGGAGCACAGATACGCAGTATTTT. This rearrangement joins TRBV5-1 to TRBJ2-3, with 13 nucleotides matching TRBD2. V was pared by 3 bases and J by 0 bases, with 4 bases of the junction left unmatched. CDR3 length equals 17 residues. Germline values: CDR1 SGHRS, CDR2 YFSETQ.

This chain uses TRBV7-8 with TRBJ2-3; D gene uncertain. CDR1 and CDR2 (germline): SGHVS, FQNEAQ. This CDR3 has 13 amino acids. Deletions cut 5 bases from V and 4 bases from J, with 10 bases between. The chain's CDR3 is CASSPIGADTQYF. In nucleotides, the CDR3 is TGTGCCAGCAGCCCCATTGGGGCAGATACGCAGTATTTT. Combining the CDR3 with reference TRBV7-8 and TRBJ2-3 gives the whole variable domain GAGVSQSPRYKVAKRGQDVALRCDPISGHVSLFWYQQALGQGPEFLTYFQNEAQLDKSGLPSDRFFAERPEGSVSTLKIQRTQQEDSAVYLCASSPIGADTQYFGPGTRLTVL.

The chain combines TRBV5-1 with TRBJ1-2; 9 nucleotides line up with TRBD1. The junction had 6 bases not matched to a gene; V was cut back by 1 base and J by 2 bases. Germline-derived CDR1 and CDR2 are SGHRS and YFSETQ. The CDR3 spans 16 residues. CDR3 sequence: CASSLLQGQGNYGYTF. In DNA form, the CDR3 reads TGCGCCAGCAGCTTGCTACAAGGACAGGGGAACTATGGCTACACCTTC.

The gene calls are TRBV4-3 and TRBJ2-7; 11 nucleotides align to TRBD2. V trimming: 1 base; J trimming: 3 bases; junction bases outside the gene matches: 20. The CDR3 contains 21 residues. CDR1 and CDR2 (germline): LGHNA, YSLEER. The DNA of the CDR3 is TGCGCCAGCAGCCAAGTAGGTCCCCCACTAGCGGGAGAATATCTACTCTACGAGCAGTACTTC. Translating it yields CASSQVGPPLAGEYLLYEQYF.

This clonotype was found a few times. The chain couples TRBV29-1 to TRBJ1-1; no definite D call. The CDR3 consists of 11 residues. Trimming removed 3 bases from V and 6 bases from J, with 8 bases in between. Germline V lookup: CDR1 SQVTM, CDR2 ANQGSEA. CDR3 residues: CSVELEAEAFF. The CDR3 coding sequence is TGCAGCGTTGAGTTGGAGGCTGAAGCTTTCTTT.

The rearrangement links TRBV9 to TRBJ2-5; 10 bases map to TRBD1. Germline CDR1 and CDR2: SGDLS and YYNGEE. The CDR3 contains 16 residues. The V and J ends lost 4 bases and 11 bases, in that order; junction bases with no gene match: 17. CDR3 bases: TGTGCCAGCAGCCCATATTTGGGACAGGGGCCCGGGTCACAGTACTTC. Amino acid sequence: CASSPYLGQGPGSQYF.

The gene calls are TRBV12-3 or TRBV12-4 and TRBJ2-2; TRBD2 agrees at 13 bases. This CDR3 region has 16 residues. J lost 5 bases, V lost 5 bases, and 5 bases had no gene match. The CDR3 DNA reads as TGTGCCAGCAGTAATGGACTAGCGGGAGTTACCGGGGAGCTGTTTTTT. Its protein product is CASSNGLAGVTGELFF.

This clonotype turned up a few times. The chain links TRBV4-1 to TRBJ2-5, with a tentative D call TRBD1 (6 bases). Germline V CDR1 and CDR2: MGHRA, YSYEKL. CDR3 length: 15 amino acids. Between the trimmed V and J ends, which lost 2 bases and 2 bases, there was a span of 12 bases. Written as DNA, the CDR3 is TGCGCCAGCAGCCAACTCGGGACATTTCAAGAGACCCAGTACTTC. This sequence encodes CASSQLGTFQETQYF.

The chain joins TRBV4-2 to TRBJ2-3, with 7 bases fitting TRBD2. Per the germline V gene, CDR1 is LGHNA and CDR2 is YNFKEQ. J was trimmed by 2 bases and V by 6 bases; bases with no gene match: 11. The CDR3 is 16 amino acids. CDR3 sequence reads: CASRRDLAAFTDTQYF. Here the CDR3 DNA reads TGTGCCAGCAGGCGAGACCTAGCGGCCTTCACAGATACGCAGTATTTT.

CDR3 coding DNA: TGTGCCAGCAGCGTAGTAGGACTCCCTAGCACAGATACGCAGTATTTT. Translating it yields CASSVVGLPSTDTQYF. V usage is TRBV9 and J usage is TRBJ2-3, with D possibly being TRBD2 (5 bases). V lost 0 bases, J lost 0 bases, and 11 bases lay in between. Germline CDR1 is SGDLS and CDR2 is YYNGEE. CDR3 length: 16 residues.

The chain carries TRBV2 and TRBJ2-3; TRBD2 aligns across 8 bases. V lost 9 bases, J lost 5 bases, and 13 bases stayed unmatched. Per germline, CDR1 SNHLY and CDR2 FYNNEI. The CDR3 loop spans 15 amino acids. CDR3 in DNA: TGTGCCAGATCACTAGCGGTCGGAGGTAGAGATACGCAGTATTTT. Residues: CARSLAVGGRDTQYF.

This clonotype has a handful of counts. V gene TRBV6-6 combines with J gene TRBJ2-6, with D maybe TRBD1 (6 bases). This CDR3 has 18 residues. Germline assignment: CDR1 MNHNY and CDR2 SVGAGI (reference sequence). V lost 2 bases, J lost 0 bases, and 14 bases lay in between. The CDR3 here is CASSYTGRGLSGANVLTF. DNA for the CDR3: TGTGCCAGCAGTTACACGGGCAGGGGCCTCTCTGGGGCCAACGTCCTGACTTTC.